Listed below are T cell receptor beta chains from one sample, sequenced in a study of T-cell memory formation after mild COVID-19. TCRdb re-analysed the 5' RACE reads in MiXCR, keeping a single row per CDR3 protein. The repertoire holds 350,000 to 500,000 distinct CDR3 sequences, with more than 20% as singletons. Sequenced sample: PBMCs or a T cell subset sorted from them (not recorded which). The source of these receptors is an adult woman who had mild COVID-19 (a few samples of this study predate the infection). Cell type and time point are not known. Both conserved end residues are part of each CDR3. The D gene is left open where the match is weak. Part of the rows lack a size; the others show once, few, many or a class for expanded clones.

d_gene | j_gene | abundance | v_gene | CDR3nt | CDR3aa
. | TRBJ2-3 | . | TRBV6-1 | TGTGCCAGCAAAGGAGGGGCGGGGCCGGGGACAGATACGCAGTATTTT | CASKGGAGPGTDTQYF
. | TRBJ2-3 | . | TRBV19 | TGTGCCAGTAGTTCTCGGCGGGCCAGGGGCACAGATACGCAGTATTTT | CASSSRRARGTDTQYF
TRBD1 | TRBJ1-5 | . | TRBV4-1 | TGCGCCAGCAGCCAAGGACAGGGGAGCGGTCAGCCCCAGCATTTT | CASSQGQGSGQPQHF
TRBD2 | TRBJ2-1 | few | TRBV7-3 | TGTGCCAGCAGCTTAACTGGGACTAAAAATGAGCAGTTCTTC | CASSLTGTKNEQFF
. | TRBJ2-5 | . | TRBV27 | TGTGCCAGCAGTTTACTTGACCGATCTCAGACCCAGTACTTC | CASSLLDRSQTQYF
TRBD2 | TRBJ2-7 | . | TRBV5-1 | TGCGCCAGCAGCTGGGGACTAGTATCTGGCGGGATCGACGAGCAGTACTTC | CASSWGLVSGGIDEQYF
TRBD1 | TRBJ2-1 | few | TRBV2 | TGTGCCAGCGGCGCGGACAGGGGTTCCTACAATGAGCAGTTCTTC | CASGADRGSYNEQFF
. | TRBJ1-2 | few | TRBV7-9 | TGTGCCAGCAGCTTACAGGGCGGTAACTATGGCTACACCTTC | CASSLQGGNYGYTF
. | TRBJ2-7 | . | TRBV6-6 | TGTGCCAGCAGTTACTGGGCCACGCAGGGTTTGGGCGAGCAGTACTTC | CASSYWATQGLGEQYF
. | TRBJ1-5 | few | TRBV6-1 | TGTGCCAGCAGTGAAACACAGGACAGTCAGCCCCAGCATTTT | CASSETQDSQPQHF
. | TRBJ1-6 | . | TRBV4-1 | TGCGCCAGCAGCCAAGATCAAGTACATTCACCCCTCCACTTT | CASSQDQVHSPLHF
TRBD1 | TRBJ1-1 | . | TRBV27 | TGTGCCAGCAGGCGTAATAAGGGACAGGGGTCGCTAAACACTGAAGCTTTCTTT | CASRRNKGQGSLNTEAFF
TRBD2 | TRBJ2-2 | . | TRBV7-3 | TGTGCCAGCAGCCCCAAAGGACTAGCGGGAGTTTCGAACACCGGGGAGCTGTTTTTT | CASSPKGLAGVSNTGELFF
. | TRBJ1-5 | few | TRBV2 | TGTGCCAGCAGCGGGAGATTTAATCAGCCCCAGCATTTT | CASSGRFNQPQHF
TRBD2 | TRBJ2-2 | . | TRBV29-1 | TGCAGCGTTTCGAGCGGGAGGGCCGTCACCGGGGAGCTGTTTTTT | CSVSSGRAVTGELFF
TRBD2 | TRBJ2-1 | few | TRBV28 | TGTGCCAGCACCGTACCGGACGGGAGGGCTTTTGAGCAGTTCTTC | CASTVPDGRAFEQFF
. | TRBJ2-3 | . | TRBV12-3/TRBV12-4 | TGTGCCAGCAGTTTTGGGGACGGGAGCACAGATACGCAGTATTTT | CASSFGDGSTDTQYF
. | TRBJ2-5 | few | TRBV4-2 | TGTGCCAGCAGCTGGACGGAGGAGCGTGAGGGAGAGACCCAGTACTTC | CASSWTEEREGETQYF
. | TRBJ2-5 | . | TRBV11-2 | TGTGCCAGCAGCAAACAGGGAAACCCCCAAGAGACCCAGTACTTC | CASSKQGNPQETQYF
TRBD2 | TRBJ2-3 | . | TRBV7-2 | TGTGCCAGCAGCCTCAACCCTCGGACTAGCGGGAGGGCCGGGGGTACAGATACGCAGTATTTT | CASSLNPRTSGRAGGTDTQYF
. | TRBJ2-5 | . | TRBV24-1 | TGTGCCACCAGCAAGAAGGGGCCGTACCAAGAGACCCAGTACTTC | CATSKKGPYQETQYF
. | TRBJ1-1 | few | TRBV6-2/TRBV6-3 | TGTGCCAGCAGCGAGGACTTCACTGAAGCTTTCTTT | CASSEDFTEAFF
. | TRBJ1-2 | . | TRBV9 | TGTGCCAGCAGCGTAGGGGAGGTCGGGCTCGGGGGCTACACCTTC | CASSVGEVGLGGYTF
TRBD2 | TRBJ2-7 | few | TRBV20-1 | TGCAGTGCTAAGGAGACTAGCGTGACCTACGAGCAGTACTTC | CSAKETSVTYEQYF
. | TRBJ1-5 | few | TRBV6-1 | TGTGCCAGCAGATACGGAGATCAGCCCCAGCATTTT | CASRYGDQPQHF
. | TRBJ1-2 | . | TRBV5-6 | TGTGCCAGCAGCTTCGGCACCCAGGCGGAGGGCTACACCTTC | CASSFGTQAEGYTF
. | TRBJ2-4 | few | TRBV7-9 | TGTGCCAGCAGCTTAGCGCGCGGGAAGGGAGACATTCAGTACTTC | CASSLARGKGDIQYF
TRBD1 | TRBJ2-1 | many | TRBV5-1 | TGCGCCAGCAGCGAAGGGGACAGGGTTAAGGATGAGCAGTTCTTC | CASSEGDRVKDEQFF
TRBD2 | TRBJ2-1 | . | TRBV2 | TGTGCCAGCAGTAATCTAGCGGGGGACTACAATGAGCAGTTCTTC | CASSNLAGDYNEQFF
. | TRBJ2-1 | many | TRBV5-5 | TGTGCCAGCAGCGTGGGACTTCGGAATGAGCAGTTCTTC | CASSVGLRNEQFF
. | TRBJ2-3 | few | TRBV12-3/TRBV12-4 | TGTGCCAGCAGTTTAGCAGGTAGCGCCAGCACAGATACGCAGTATTTT | CASSLAGSASTDTQYF
. | TRBJ1-1 | many | TRBV7-3 | TGTGCCAGCAGCTTAACTATGAACACTGAAGCTTTCTTT | CASSLTMNTEAFF
. | TRBJ2-7 | . | TRBV12-3/TRBV12-4 | TGTGCCAGCAGTTTAAGTAAGAAATACGAGCAGTACTTC | CASSLSKKYEQYF
. | TRBJ2-3 | few | TRBV6-5 | TGTGCCAGCAGTTCCATGAGGTCCACAGATACGCAGTATTTT | CASSSMRSTDTQYF
TRBD1 | TRBJ1-1 | . | TRBV4-2 | TGTGCCAGCAGCCAAGGAGCTATCGGACAGGGGGACCGTAGCACTGAAGCTTTCTTT | CASSQGAIGQGDRSTEAFF
TRBD2 | TRBJ2-1 | . | TRBV9 | TGTGCCAGCAGCGTAACTAGCGGGGGGGCTTACAATGAGCAGTTCTTC | CASSVTSGGAYNEQFF